Following are 15 T cell receptor beta chains from one sample sequenced in a study of response to subunit inactivated influenza vaccine. Each CDR3 protein gets one entry after TCRdb re-called the RT-PCR reads with MiXCR. The sample includes more than 700,000 distinct CDR3 sequences, 21% seen only once; the top ten take roughly 10%. The sample in question was PBMCs from blood, obtained roughly 5 days after vaccination. These receptors originate from a man aged 45-65 years who received an inactivated influenza vaccine.

This clonotype was seen only a few times. In DNA, the CDR3 is TGCAGCGTTGAGCGCCGGGACAGGGGAAGGGGCCCCTACGAGCAGTACTTC. Translating gives CSVERRDRGRGPYEQYF. The genes are TRBV29-1 and TRBJ2-7; 10 bases are shared with TRBD1. The CDR3 loop spans 17 amino acids. Germline loops: CDR1 SQVTM, CDR2 ANQGSEA. V gave up 3 bases and J gave up 2 bases; unmatched junction bases: 13.

The chain links TRBV4-2 to TRBJ2-2; 8 nucleotides agree with TRBD1. Germline values: CDR1 LGHNA, CDR2 YNFKEQ. J was trimmed by 11 bases and V by 5 bases; bases with no gene match: 1. CDR3 length: 11 amino acids. CDR3: CASSGQGELFF. CDR3 nucleotide sequence: TGTGCCAGCAGCGGACAGGGTGAGCTGTTTTTT.

The chain carries TRBV10-3 and TRBJ2-3; 13 bases agree with TRBD2. The germline V gene encodes CDR1 ENHRY and CDR2 SYGVKD. The V gene end was trimmed by 10 bases and the J gene end by 6 bases; junction bases not matched to a gene: 7. The CDR3 loop spans 14 amino acids. This CDR3 is CATKLAGGQDTQYF. CDR3 nucleotide sequence: TGTGCCACCAAACTAGCGGGGGGGCAGGATACGCAGTATTTT.

The rearrangement joins TRBV4-3 to TRBJ2-7, with D uncertain. CDR3 length equals 14 residues. Germline values: CDR1 LGHNA, CDR2 YSLEER. The V and J ends lost 0 bases and 1 base respectively, with 7 bases between them. The CDR3 DNA reads as TGCGCCAGCAGCCAAGATCGGCAGTCCTACGAGCAGTACTTC. Its translation is CASSQDRQSYEQYF.

The CDR3 sequence is CASSFPGQNSPLHF. The CDR3 bases are TGTGCCAGCAGCTTCCCAGGCCAAAATTCACCCCTCCACTTT. V is TRBV11-2 and J is TRBJ1-6, with D hard to call. This CDR3 is built from 14 residues. Per the germline V gene, CDR1 is SGHAT and CDR2 is FQNNGV. The V gene lost 3 bases and the J gene lost 7 bases, with 10 bases spanning the gap.

V and J are TRBV20-1 and TRBJ2-1, with D possibly being TRBD1 (6 bases). V was trimmed by 6 bases and J by 7 bases, leaving 10 bases between them. Per the germline V gene, CDR1 is DFQATT and CDR2 is SNEGSKA (reference sequence). This CDR3 spans 11 amino acids. CDR3 DNA: TGCAGTGCCTACGACAGGAATGAGCAGTTCTTC. Its translation: CSAYDRNEQFF.

This clonotype occurred a few times. V and J are TRBV20-1 and TRBJ2-7; 9 positions match TRBD1. Germline values: CDR1 DFQATT, CDR2 SNEGSKA (reference sequence). The CDR3 has 13 residues. The V gene end was trimmed by 6 bases and the J gene end by 3 bases; junction bases not matched to a gene: 6. The CDR3 spells CSAGGQGDYEQYF. Written as DNA, the CDR3 is TGCAGTGCGGGGGGACAGGGTGACTACGAGCAGTACTTC.

The rearrangement joins TRBV11-2 to TRBJ2-7; perhaps TRBD2 as D (6 bases). V lost 4 bases to trimming and J lost 1 base, with 23 bases between them. This CDR3 is built from 18 residues. Germline CDR1 is SGHAT and CDR2 is FQNNGV. As DNA, the CDR3 is TGTGCCAGCAGCTCACCAATGGCGACCGGGGGACCTTCCTACGAGCAGTACTTC. It is translated as CASSSPMATGGPSYEQYF.

The chain has TRBV20-1 and TRBJ2-3; the D is unclear. The CDR3 totals 13 residues. Germline CDR1 reads DFQATT; CDR2 reads SNEGSKA (reference sequence). Deletions cut 6 bases from V and 2 bases from J, with 12 bases between. The CDR3 DNA reads TGCAGTGCCGCCCCTGGATACACAGATACGCAGTATTTT. Its protein product is CSAAPGYTDTQYF.

The chain joins TRBV5-1 to TRBJ2-1, with D unclear. V dropped 4 bases and J dropped 2 bases, with 13 bases sitting between them. The germline V gene has CDR1 SGHRS and CDR2 YFSETQ. The CDR3 loop spans 15 amino acids. The CDR3 region is CASSQAVGAYNEQFF. In DNA, the CDR3 is TGCGCCAGCAGCCAAGCAGTTGGGGCCTACAATGAGCAGTTCTTC.

There are many counts of this clonotype. This rearrangement joins TRBV6-5 to TRBJ2-7; tentatively, D is TRBD1 (6 bases). Trimming stripped 0 bases from V and 2 bases from J, with 8 bases between. The CDR3 spans 14 residues. CDR1 is MNHEY, CDR2 SVGAGI, per germline. The CDR3 loop is CASSYSDRAYEQYF. CDR3 nucleotides: TGTGCCAGCAGTTACTCGGACAGAGCCTACGAGCAGTACTTC.

The table lists this clonotype with a few counts. The chain couples TRBV20-1 to TRBJ1-2; no reliable D call. Per germline, CDR1 DFQATT and CDR2 SNEGSKA (reference sequence). Trimming took off 3 bases at V and 6 bases at J, with 17 bases between the two ends. The CDR3 is 14 amino acids. The CDR3: CSARARGVPDGYTF. For the CDR3, the DNA is TGCAGTGCTAGGGCGCGGGGTGTTCCGGATGGCTACACCTTC.

This clonotype was recorded a few times. The chain is built from TRBV18 and TRBJ2-6; TRBD1 agrees at 7 bases. The CDR3 is made up of 17 amino acids. V was pared by 4 bases and J by 0 bases, with 6 bases of the junction left unmatched. Germline CDR1 reads KGHSH; CDR2 reads LQKENI. The CDR3 here is CASSRQGSLSGANVLTF. The CDR3 coding sequence is TGTGCCAGCTCACGACAGGGAAGCCTCTCTGGGGCCAACGTCCTGACTTTC.

This clonotype was seen a few times. V usage is TRBV7-2 and J usage is TRBJ2-5; TRBD2 aligns across 10 bases. This CDR3 is built from 15 residues. Germline loops: CDR1 SGHTA, CDR2 FQGNSA. V shed 0 bases and J 5 bases; nucleotides not matched to a gene: 3. CDR3 residues: CASSLALAGRETQYF. The CDR3 nucleotides are TGTGCCAGCAGCTTAGCACTAGCGGGAAGGGAGACCCAGTACTTC.

This clonotype was seen a few times. The V gene is TRBV2, the J gene TRBJ2-2; 7 positions agree with TRBD1. There are 15 residues in the CDR3. Trimming at V came to 6 bases and at J to 8 bases, leaving 12 bases not matched to a gene. The V gene's germline CDR1 is SNHLY and CDR2 FYNNEI. The CDR3 bases are TGTGCCAGCAGCGCTGACAGGGTGAAGAAGGGGGAGCTGTTTTTT. Residues: CASSADRVKKGELFF.